The following is a T cell receptor beta chain sequence with its context. This clone appeared a few times. Its cognate antigen has yet to be identified. Base qualities are not at hand, and no much larger clone is one base apart. This sample was included in a study of cytomegalovirus exposure and HLA in healthy donors (TCRdb year 2017). Regarding the study in general: In an earlier analysis of roughly 500 of the donors, 276 Gb of sequence data and 90 million to 130 million unique TCR beta sequences from about 179 million T cells were reported. About five DR-DQ haplotypes were treated as single units for association and clustering because of strong linkage in the cohort. The number of typed donors differed by locus: about 620-630 for A, B, C, DRB1 and DQB1; 500 to 550 for DQA1; approximately 600 for DPA1; and some 430 for DPB1. The later analysis used no new phenotypic data to find candidate immune exposures, relying instead on TCR beta sequences and their occurrence across donors. Among the roughly 400 genotyped donors, about 85% belonged to the genetic ancestry cluster associated with self-reported Caucasian donors. The study combined high-throughput TCR immunosequencing, statistical association of individual TCRs with disease status, and machine learning to predict cytomegalovirus infection status. All discovery cohort repertoires had been generated using a single sequencing platform. In an earlier analysis of 587 of the donors, high-throughput TCR beta sequencing was used to judge whether each TCR beta V gene segment behaved as functional or pseudogenic. Both class I and class II loci were covered by HLA typing, at four-digit resolution. The study aimed to test whether cataloging public T cell receptors could reveal signatures of past pathogen exposure. A later genetic analysis used genome-wide SNP genotypes for about three fifths of the 666 donors, treating that subset as a discovery cohort. In a later analysis, previously published TCR beta repertoires from 600 to 850 donors were re-analyzed and high-resolution HLA genotyping was added so that TCR occurrence patterns could be studied. On average, roughly 200,000 unique TCR beta nucleotide sequences were sequenced per donor among about 400 genotyped donors of the cohort, with roughly 20% of those sequences being non-productive. Donor age, sex, ethnicity and CMV serostatus were compiled together with the repertoire data. Around 320 gigabases of sequencing data and 80 million or so unique TCR sequences were included in an early release covering roughly 600 HLA-typed donors. Using immunosequencing, the study profiled T cell repertoires from 500 to 800 subjects and related those repertoires to cytomegalovirus serostatus. Along with the approximately 700-subject first cohort, a separate validation cohort of over a hundred different subjects was used.

V drops 3 bases and J drops 1 base, leaving 19 bases in between. The germline V gene specifies SGHRS as CDR1 and YFSETQ as CDR2. Its CDR3 holds 17 amino acids, cysteine through phenylalanine. The DNA shown is the 51-base CDR3, in frame from base 1. Library preparation used the immunoSEQ multiplex PCR assay. For the multiplex PCR, a mixture combining 60 forward primers for TCR Vbeta segments and 13 reverse primers for TCR Jbeta segments was used. The CDR3 region of rearranged TCR beta genes was amplified from genomic DNA with a multiplex PCR assay. The amplified TCR beta libraries were sequenced on the Illumina HiSeq System as 87-base-pair reads. For the original study's pipeline: A later analysis tallied 70 million to 100 million unique TCR beta chains across the 640 or so repertoires, and roughly 11 million of those chains were shared by two or more donors. To remove PCR and sequencing errors, raw reads were error-corrected and collapsed into unique sequences using a nearest-neighbor algorithm that merged closely related sequences. Alignment of CDR3 sequences to IMGT reference sequences was used to assign V, D and J gene segments. For a sequence to be retained, at least a six-nucleotide match to both a V gene segment and a J gene segment was required. A rearrangement was called productive if the CDR3 had no stop codons and remained in frame with V and J, and every other rearrangement was called non-productive. Following IMGT convention, CDR3 was defined as the stretch from the second conserved V-encoded cysteine to the conserved J-encoded phenylalanine. The earlier analysis of roughly 590 of the donors excluded sequences that lacked an unambiguous match to a single V gene segment. An earlier analysis of 587 of the donors called V segments functional above 56.7% productive rearrangements and segregating when the between-donor standard deviation exceeded 5%. To diagnose cytomegalovirus status from the catalog of TCR beta chain sequences, a statistical classification framework was built. V and J gene assignment, in a later analysis, came from comparing TCR nucleotide sequences with IMGT/GENE-DB human TR gene sequences. A later analysis assigned CDR3 sequences and most-parsimonious VDJ recombination scenarios with the TCRdist pipeline. In a later analysis, each TCR beta chain was defined by its CDR3 amino acid sequence together with its V-gene family, and reads lacking a unique V-gene family were excluded. In a later analysis, several hundred highly shared, low-generation-probability nucleotide sequences were removed to address suspected cross-contamination and a sequencing artifact. In a later analysis, a clonal expansion index was calculated for each public chain from normalized within-repertoire ranks of inferred template counts. Generation probabilities in a later analysis came from a VDJ recombination model fitted to out-of-frame rearrangements, and those results were checked against IGoR. In a later analysis, TCR-TCR, TCR-HLA and TCR-CMV co-occurrence was scored with hypergeometric tests, and a repertoire-size bias correction was applied to TCR pairs. A later analysis estimated false discovery rates by permuting HLA or CMV assignments 20 times. In a later analysis, co-occurring TCRs were grouped using DBSCAN, with TCRdist sequence similarity added in when clustering inside HLA-allele-positive subsets. For co-occurrence clustering, repertoires with fewer than 30,000 or more than 120,000 public chains were excluded, along with a handful of repertoires with anomalous nucleotide sharing. What TCRdb holds here is the immuneACCESS table cut down to in-frame rearrangements. Part of the clones is not present; checked against another copy, under half of the missing clones reflect an unresolved V gene, and the others are unexplained. V and J calls plus clone size are reproduced from that table; the DNA served to infer D and trimming. This sample gives about 91,000 clones in total; roughly nine tenths of them show up just once. Of the sample, roughly 9% is held by the ten largest clones.

General findings and caveats noted by the study authors: Because some donors lacked HLA typing at each locus, the association tests relied only on the typed subset. Correlated functional status among segregating V segments might reflect linkage disequilibrium, but an unknown experimental factor could not be ruled out. An earlier analysis of around 540 of the donors showed that most TCR beta V segments appeared in productive rearrangements either about 87% or about 30% of the time, which broadly matched IMGT annotations. Some IMGT-functional V segments, including TRBV6-2 and TRBV6-3, could not be distinguished by the 87-base-pair reads and were therefore excluded. The classifier was reported to diagnose cytomegalovirus status with high specificity and sensitivity in both the original cohort and the validation cohort. The study listed 164 TCR beta chains as associated with cytomegalovirus. V-gene and J-gene trimming of TCR beta chains was associated with a missense DCLRE1C variant in a later genetic analysis, and the association was replicated in an independent cohort. In a later analysis, several top co-occurrence clusters were reported to appear linked to parvovirus B19, influenza, CMV and Epstein-Barr virus. The authors suggested that the approach could potentially be generalized to other disease states and immunological phenotypes. This cohort had only TCR beta chains sequenced, and the lack of alpha or paired-chain data limited which features could be detected. A group of highly shared sequence variants was considered likely to be a technical artifact of the sequencing pipeline. When HLA alleles, especially DR and DQ, strongly co-occurred, attributing TCR associations to individual alleles was difficult. A later genetic analysis reported fewer N-insertions in productive TCRs among donors in an Asian-associated ancestry cluster than the roughly 690-donor mean. A later analysis found that TCR association rates varied across HLA loci, with DRB1 alleles showing the most associated TCRs and HLA-C alleles the fewest. A further reported finding was that TCR beta sequences accurately predicted the HLA-A and HLA-B alleles for most subjects in the first cohort. A later analysis found that HLA-associated TCR beta chains were more clonally expanded and had lower generation probabilities than equally common non-associated chains. Presence/absence analyses assumed roughly uniform sequencing depth across donors, an assumption that may not hold. In vitro tests confirmed that a few of the cytomegalovirus-associated TCR beta chains recognize cytomegalovirus antigens. Immune exposure information for the cohort was limited to CMV serostatus. Across donors, most TCR sequences were observed very rarely, whereas some public TCRs were present in many individuals. In a later analysis, over 15,000 TCR beta sequences were associated with specific HLA alleles at a false discovery rate of 0.05. About 17 rarely observed V segments, including chromosome 9 orphons, were excluded from the earlier analysis of approximately 500 of the donors because counts were too low. In a later analysis, most CMV-associated TCR beta chains were found to appear HLA-restricted, with HLA associations seemingly driven largely by CMV exposure.

The cohort consisted of approximately 670 healthy bone marrow donors. At the time of sampling, every cohort member was nominally healthy, though immune exposures that went unrecorded were likely present. The donor was CMV seropositive and belonged to the group of 250 to 350 seropositive cohort members. Every donor gave a peripheral blood sample, and the peripheral blood mononuclear cells from that sample were used for TCR beta sequencing. Genomic DNA was extracted from the blood cell samples with the Qiagen DNeasy Blood Extraction Kit. This TCR was sampled from a man under 40 in good health and CMV-seropositive. The rearrangement joined TRBV5-1 to TRBJ1-1; a tentative D match to TRBD1 spans 5 bases. Source material: PBMCs. The CDR3 region reads CASSSLPPGDQNTEAFF. The sequenced DNA: TGCGCCAGCAGCTCCCTCCCTCCGGGGGACCAGAACACTGAAGCTTTCTTT.